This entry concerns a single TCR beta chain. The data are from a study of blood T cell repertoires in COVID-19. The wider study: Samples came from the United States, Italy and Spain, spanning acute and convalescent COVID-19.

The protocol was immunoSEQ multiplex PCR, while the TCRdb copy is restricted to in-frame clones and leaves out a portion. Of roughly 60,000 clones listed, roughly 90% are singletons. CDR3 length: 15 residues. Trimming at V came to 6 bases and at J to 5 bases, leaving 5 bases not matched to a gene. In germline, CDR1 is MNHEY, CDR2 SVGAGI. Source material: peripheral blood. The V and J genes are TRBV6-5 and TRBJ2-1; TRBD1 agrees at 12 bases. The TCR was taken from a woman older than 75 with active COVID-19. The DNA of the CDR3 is TGTGCCAGCAGGACCGGGACAGGGGGCCACAATGAGCAGTTCTTC. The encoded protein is CASRTGTGGHNEQFF.